This entry features one TCR beta chain sequence. The germline V gene has CDR1 DFQATT and CDR2 SNEGSKA (reference sequence). V gave up 6 bases and J gave up 11 bases, with 10 bases separating them. The CDR3 is 9 residues long. This entry comes from a study of T cell responses to AZD1222 COVID-19 vaccine. The data were produced by immunoSEQ multiplex PCR, yet TCRdb's version contains in-frame clones alone and is incomplete. The sample shows around 190,000 clones, roughly 94% of them seen only once. The rearrangement joins TRBV20-1 to TRBJ1-1; the D is unclear. The sequencing here drew on peripheral blood, taken 28 days after the second AZD1222 dose. The receptor was derived from an adult who received the AZD1222 COVID-19 vaccine. As DNA, the CDR3 is TGCAGTGCCGCGATGGGGGCTTTCTTT. Translated, it gives CSAAMGAFF.